The clone carrying this T cell receptor beta chain showed up just once. Antigen unknown. Data came from immunoSEQ multiplex PCR; TCRdb stores just in-frame clones and leaves some out. The sample has roughly 220,000 clones; around 90% are singletons. CDR3 length: 14 amino acids. Per the germline V gene, CDR1 is MGHDK and CDR2 is SYGVNS. V lost 4 bases, J lost 7 bases, and 16 bases lay in between. The source of the sample is a study of cytomegalovirus exposure and HLA in healthy donors. Study overall: It was reported in a later analysis that the same platform had been used for the 120 or so validation repertoires as for the 666 first-cohort repertoires. Points from the study as a whole: One later analysis, an examination of the roughly 110 validation repertoires, found that first-cohort TCR clusters tended to co-occur in them. Reportedly, cytomegalovirus status was diagnosed with high sensitivity and specificity. The study found most TCR sequences rare, yet found some public TCRs in many donors.

This receptor was identified in a woman younger than 35 in good health and CMV-seronegative. Sequenced: PBMCs. This chain joins TRBV25-1 and TRBJ1-2; D is possibly TRBD1 (5 bases). CDR3 nucleotides: TGTGCCAGCAGTGGCTGGGGCAACAAGGGTGGCTACACCTTC. Translation: CASSGWGNKGGYTF.